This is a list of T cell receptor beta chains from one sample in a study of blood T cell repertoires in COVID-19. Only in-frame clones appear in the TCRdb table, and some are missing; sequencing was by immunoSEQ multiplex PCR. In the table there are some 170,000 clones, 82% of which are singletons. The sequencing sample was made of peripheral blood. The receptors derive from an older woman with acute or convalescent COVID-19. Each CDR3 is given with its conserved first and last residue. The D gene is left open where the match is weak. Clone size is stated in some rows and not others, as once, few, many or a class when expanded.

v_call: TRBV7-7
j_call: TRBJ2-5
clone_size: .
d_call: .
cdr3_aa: CASSLVSNVETQYF
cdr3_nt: TGTGCTAGCAGCTTAGTGTCAAATGTGGAGACCCAGTACTTC

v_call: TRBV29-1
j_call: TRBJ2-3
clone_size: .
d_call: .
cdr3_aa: CSVVLGFQGTDTQYF
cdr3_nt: TGCAGCGTTGTACTCGGTTTTCAGGGCACAGATACGCAGTATTTT

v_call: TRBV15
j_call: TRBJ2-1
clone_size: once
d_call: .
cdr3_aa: CATSRDSSGLNYNEQFF
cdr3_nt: TGTGCCACCAGCAGAGATTCAAGCGGTTTGAACTACAATGAGCAGTTCTTC

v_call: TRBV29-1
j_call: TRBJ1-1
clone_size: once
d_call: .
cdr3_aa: CSAREPNTEAFF
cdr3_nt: TGCAGCGCTAGGGAGCCGAACACTGAAGCTTTCTTT

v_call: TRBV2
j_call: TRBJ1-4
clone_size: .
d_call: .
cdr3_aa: CASSRRDTNEKLFF
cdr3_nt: TGTGCCAGCAGTCGCCGGGACACCAATGAAAAACTGTTTTTT

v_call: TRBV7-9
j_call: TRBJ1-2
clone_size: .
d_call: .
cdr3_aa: CASSVDIFNGYTF
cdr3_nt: TGTGCCAGCAGCGTGGACATATTTAATGGCTACACCTTC

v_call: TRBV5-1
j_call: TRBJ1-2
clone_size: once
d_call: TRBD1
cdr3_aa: CASSLDGTGALYYGYTF
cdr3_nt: TGCGCCAGCAGCTTGGACGGGACAGGGGCGCTATACTATGGCTACACCTTC

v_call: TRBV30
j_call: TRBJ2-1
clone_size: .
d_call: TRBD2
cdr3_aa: CAWISTSGPPNEQFF
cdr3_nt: TGTGCCTGGATCTCGACTAGCGGACCCCCCAATGAGCAGTTCTTC

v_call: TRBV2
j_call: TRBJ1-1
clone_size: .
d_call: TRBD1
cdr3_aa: CASSVGGAGTEAFF
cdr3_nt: TGTGCCAGCAGTGTAGGGGGCGCGGGCACTGAAGCTTTCTTT

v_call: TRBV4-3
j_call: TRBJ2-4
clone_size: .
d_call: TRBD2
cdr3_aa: CASSQDRGGAGNIQYF
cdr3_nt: TGCGCCAGCAGCCAAGATCGGGGGGGCGCGGGAAACATTCAGTACTTC

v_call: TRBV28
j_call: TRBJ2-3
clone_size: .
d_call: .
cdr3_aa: CASSKARRTDTQYF
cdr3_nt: TGTGCCAGCAGTAAGGCCAGGCGCACAGATACGCAGTATTTT

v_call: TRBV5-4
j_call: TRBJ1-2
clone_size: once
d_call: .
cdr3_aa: CASSFENRHYGYTF
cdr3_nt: TGTGCCAGCAGCTTTGAAAACAGACATTATGGCTACACCTTC

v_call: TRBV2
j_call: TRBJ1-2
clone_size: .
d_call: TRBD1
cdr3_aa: CASGDRERYTF
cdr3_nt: TGTGCCAGCGGGGACAGGGAGCGCTACACCTTC

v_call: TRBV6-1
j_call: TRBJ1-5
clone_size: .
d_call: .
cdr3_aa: CASSERRDGREQPQHF
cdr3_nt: TGTGCCAGCAGTGAAAGGCGGGACGGACGGGAACAGCCCCAGCATTTT

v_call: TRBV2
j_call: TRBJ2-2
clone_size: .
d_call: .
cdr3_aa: CASSEVGPGELFF
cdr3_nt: TGTGCCAGCAGTGAAGTGGGCCCCGGGGAGCTGTTTTTT

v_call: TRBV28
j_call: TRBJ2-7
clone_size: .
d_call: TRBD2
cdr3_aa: CASSQRLAGAYEQYF
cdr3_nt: TGTGCCAGCAGTCAAAGACTAGCGGGAGCCTACGAGCAGTACTTC

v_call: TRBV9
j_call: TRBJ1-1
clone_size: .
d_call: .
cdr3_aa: CASSVEPGTEAFF
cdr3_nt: TGTGCCAGCAGCGTAGAGCCGGGCACTGAAGCTTTCTTT

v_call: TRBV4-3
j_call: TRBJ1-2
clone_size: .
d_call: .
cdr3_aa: CASSQDLAGGSSILGYTF
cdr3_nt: TGCGCCAGCAGCCAAGATTTAGCCGGGGGTTCTTCGATTCTTGGCTACACCTTC

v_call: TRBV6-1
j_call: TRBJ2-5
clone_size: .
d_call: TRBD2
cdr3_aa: CASSEMTSSETQYF
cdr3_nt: TGTGCCAGCAGTGAGATGACTAGCTCAGAGACCCAGTACTTC

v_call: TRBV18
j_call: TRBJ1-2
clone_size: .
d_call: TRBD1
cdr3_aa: CASASTGSGGRGYTF
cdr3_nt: TGTGCCAGTGCCAGCACCGGGTCAGGGGGCAGGGGCTACACCTTC

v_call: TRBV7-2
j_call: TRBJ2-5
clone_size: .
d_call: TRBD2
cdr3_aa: CASSSGGTRGLETQYF
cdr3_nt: TGTGCCAGCAGCTCTGGCGGGACTAGAGGACTGGAGACCCAGTACTTC

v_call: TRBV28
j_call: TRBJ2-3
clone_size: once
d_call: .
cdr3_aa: CASSSLTDTQYF
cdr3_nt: TGTGCCAGCAGTTCACTTACAGATACGCAGTATTTT

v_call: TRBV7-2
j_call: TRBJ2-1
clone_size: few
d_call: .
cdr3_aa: CASSLDRTRNEQFF
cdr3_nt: TGTGCCAGCAGCTTAGATAGGACACGCAATGAGCAGTTCTTC

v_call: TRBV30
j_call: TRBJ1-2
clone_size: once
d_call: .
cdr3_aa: CAWTYPPVLNGYTF
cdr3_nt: TGTGCCTGGACGTACCCTCCGGTCCTTAATGGCTACACCTTC

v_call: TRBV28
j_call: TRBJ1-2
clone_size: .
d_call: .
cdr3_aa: CASIGAVYGYTF
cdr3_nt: TGTGCCAGCATCGGTGCGGTGTATGGCTACACCTTC

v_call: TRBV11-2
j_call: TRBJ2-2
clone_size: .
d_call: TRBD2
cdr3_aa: CASSPGVAGAGELFF
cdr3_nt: TGTGCCAGCAGCCCCGGGGTAGCGGGGGCCGGGGAGCTGTTTTTT

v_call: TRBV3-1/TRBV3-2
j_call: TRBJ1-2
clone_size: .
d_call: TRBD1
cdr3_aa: CASSRRQGEGGYTF
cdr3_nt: TGTGCCAGCAGCCGTCGACAGGGGGAAGGAGGCTACACCTTC

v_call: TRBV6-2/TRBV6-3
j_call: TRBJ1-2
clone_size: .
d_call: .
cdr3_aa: CASSSTGTNYGYTF
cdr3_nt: TGTGCCAGCAGTTCGACAGGCACCAACTATGGCTACACCTTC

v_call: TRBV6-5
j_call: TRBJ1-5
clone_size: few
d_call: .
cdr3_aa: CASKRDSGVQPQHF
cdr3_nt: TGTGCCAGCAAAAGAGATTCAGGGGTTCAGCCCCAGCATTTT

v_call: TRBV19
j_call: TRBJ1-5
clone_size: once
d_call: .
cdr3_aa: CASSIMETGNQPQHF
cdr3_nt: TGTGCCAGTAGTATAATGGAGACAGGAAATCAGCCCCAGCATTTT

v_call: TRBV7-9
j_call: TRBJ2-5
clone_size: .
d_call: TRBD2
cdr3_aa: CASSLTAGGLETQYF
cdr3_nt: TGTGCCAGCAGCTTAACCGCGGGGGGGCTAGAGACCCAGTACTTC

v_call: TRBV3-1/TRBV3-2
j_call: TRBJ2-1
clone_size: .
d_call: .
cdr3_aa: CASSPGTSLLGNEQFF
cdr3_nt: TGTGCCAGCAGCCCCGGGACTTCCCTTTTGGGCAATGAGCAGTTCTTC

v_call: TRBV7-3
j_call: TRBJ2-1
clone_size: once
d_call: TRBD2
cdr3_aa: CASSLMGGSDEQFF
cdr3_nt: TGTGCCAGCAGCTTAATGGGAGGGAGCGATGAGCAGTTCTTC

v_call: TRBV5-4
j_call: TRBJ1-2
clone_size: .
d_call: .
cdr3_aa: CASSRERVDYGYTF
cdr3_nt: TGTGCCAGCAGCCGAGAAAGAGTGGACTATGGCTACACCTTC

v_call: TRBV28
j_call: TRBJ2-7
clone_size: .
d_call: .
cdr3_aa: CATRGPGDTYEQYF
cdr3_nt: TGTGCCACCAGAGGGCCAGGGGATACCTACGAGCAGTACTTC

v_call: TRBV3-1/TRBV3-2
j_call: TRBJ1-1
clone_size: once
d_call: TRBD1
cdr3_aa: CASSKPTGGTEAFF
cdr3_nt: TGTGCCAGCAGCAAGCCCACAGGGGGCACTGAAGCTTTCTTT

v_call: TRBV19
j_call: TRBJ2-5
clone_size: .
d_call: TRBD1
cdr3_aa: CASSARQGSRETQYF
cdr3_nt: TGTGCCAGTAGTGCCCGACAGGGATCGAGGGAGACCCAGTACTTC

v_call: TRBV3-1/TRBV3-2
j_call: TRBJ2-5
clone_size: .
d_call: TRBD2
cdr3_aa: CASSQKGTSGPSQYF
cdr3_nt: TGTGCCAGCAGCCAAAAGGGGACTAGCGGGCCCTCCCAGTACTTC

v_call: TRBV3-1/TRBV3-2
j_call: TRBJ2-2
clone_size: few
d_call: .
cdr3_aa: CASSPQVPNTGELFF
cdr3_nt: TGTGCCAGCAGCCCTCAGGTTCCCAACACCGGGGAGCTGTTTTTT

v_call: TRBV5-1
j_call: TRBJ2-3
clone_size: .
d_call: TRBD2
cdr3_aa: CASSLTGLAGLAGPGTDTQYF
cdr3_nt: TGCGCCAGCAGCCTGACAGGTCTAGCGGGACTAGCGGGACCGGGGACAGATACGCAGTATTTT

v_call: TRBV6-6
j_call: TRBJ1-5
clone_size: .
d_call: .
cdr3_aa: CASSYGQGYSNQPQHF
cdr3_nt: TGTGCCAGCAGTTACGGGCAGGGTTATAGCAATCAGCCCCAGCATTTT